What follows is one T cell receptor beta chain and its context. This entry comes from a study of blood T cell repertoires in COVID-19. Study details: T cells, B-cell-depleted T cells, or PBMCs provided the cDNA or gDNA that served as material.

Per the study methods: Amplifying reference gene primers gave estimates of nucleated cell counts. The repertoire was sequenced with immunoSEQ multiplex PCR; TCRdb's copy has only in-frame clones and lacks some. That table supplies the V and J calls and clone size; D and trimming were determined from the DNA. The data show 68,000 or so clones, just over 85% seen once. This CDR3 contains 16 residues. Trimming removed 4 bases at V and 4 bases at J, with 16 bases between. CDR1 and CDR2 from the germline V gene are MNHNS and SASEGT. V gene TRBV6-1 combines with J gene TRBJ1-4, with a weak D call TRBD1 (5 bases). This receptor was obtained from a man over 45 with acute or convalescent COVID-19. The sample taken for sequencing was peripheral blood. The CDR3 DNA is TGTGCCAGCAGTGTCTTTGGGGGGAACATTAATGAAAAACTGTTTTTT. This encodes CASSVFGGNINEKLFF.